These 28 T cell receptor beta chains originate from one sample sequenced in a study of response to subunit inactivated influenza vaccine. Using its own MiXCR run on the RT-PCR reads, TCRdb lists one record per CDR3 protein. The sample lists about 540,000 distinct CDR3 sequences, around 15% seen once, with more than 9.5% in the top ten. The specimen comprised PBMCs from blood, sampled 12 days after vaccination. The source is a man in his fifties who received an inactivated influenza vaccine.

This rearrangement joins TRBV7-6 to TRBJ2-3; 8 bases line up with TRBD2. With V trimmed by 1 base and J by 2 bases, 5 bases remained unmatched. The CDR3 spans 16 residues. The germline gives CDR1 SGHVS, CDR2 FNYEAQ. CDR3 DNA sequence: TGTGCCAGCAGCTTAGGAGTAGCGGGGCCCACAGATACGCAGTATTTT. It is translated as CASSLGVAGPTDTQYF.

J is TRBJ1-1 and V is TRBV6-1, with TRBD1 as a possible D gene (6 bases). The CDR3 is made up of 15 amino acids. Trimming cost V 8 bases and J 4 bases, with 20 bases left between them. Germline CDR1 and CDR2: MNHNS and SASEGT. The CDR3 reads CASGPAGGRTTEAFF. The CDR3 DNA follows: TGTGCCAGCGGCCCGGCGGGGGGCAGGACCACTGAAGCTTTCTTT.

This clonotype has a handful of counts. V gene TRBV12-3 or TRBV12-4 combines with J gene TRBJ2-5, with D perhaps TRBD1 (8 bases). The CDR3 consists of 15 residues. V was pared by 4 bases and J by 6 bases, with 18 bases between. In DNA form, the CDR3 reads TGTGCCAGCAGTTCCACAGGGGGAGGGAAGAAGACCCAGTACTTC. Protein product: CASSSTGGGKKTQYF.

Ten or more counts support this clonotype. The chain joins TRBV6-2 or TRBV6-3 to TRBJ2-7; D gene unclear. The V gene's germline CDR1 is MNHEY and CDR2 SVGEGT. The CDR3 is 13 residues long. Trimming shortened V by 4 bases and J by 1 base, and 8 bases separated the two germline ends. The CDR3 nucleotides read TGTGCCAGCAGTTGGGCAGCATCCTACGAGCAGTACTTC. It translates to CASSWAASYEQYF.

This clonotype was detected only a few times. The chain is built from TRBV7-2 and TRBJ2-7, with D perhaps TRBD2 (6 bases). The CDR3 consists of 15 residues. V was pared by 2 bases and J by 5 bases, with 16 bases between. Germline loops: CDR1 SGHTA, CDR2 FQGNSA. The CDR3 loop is CASSLTRAPGDEQYF. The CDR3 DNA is TGTGCCAGCAGCTTAACGAGGGCTCCGGGGGACGAGCAGTACTTC.

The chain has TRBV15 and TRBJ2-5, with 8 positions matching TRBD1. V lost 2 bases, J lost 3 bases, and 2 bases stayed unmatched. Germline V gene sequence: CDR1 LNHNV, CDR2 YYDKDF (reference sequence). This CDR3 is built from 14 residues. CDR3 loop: CATSRQGAEETQYF. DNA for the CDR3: TGTGCCACCAGCAGACAGGGGGCGGAAGAGACCCAGTACTTC. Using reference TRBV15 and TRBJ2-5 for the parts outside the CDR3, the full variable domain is DAMVIQNPRYQVTQFGKPVTLSCSQTLNHNVMYWYQQKSSQAPKLLFHYYDKDFNNEADTPDNFQSRRPNTSFCFLDIRSPGLGDTAMYLCATSRQGAEETQYFGPGTRLLVL.

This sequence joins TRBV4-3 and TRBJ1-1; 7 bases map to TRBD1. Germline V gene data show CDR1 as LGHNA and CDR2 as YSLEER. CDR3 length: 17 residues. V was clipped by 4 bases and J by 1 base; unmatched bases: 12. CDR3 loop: CASSPFHRGERNTEAFF. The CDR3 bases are TGCGCCAGCAGCCCATTTCACAGGGGAGAGAGGAACACTGAAGCTTTCTTT.

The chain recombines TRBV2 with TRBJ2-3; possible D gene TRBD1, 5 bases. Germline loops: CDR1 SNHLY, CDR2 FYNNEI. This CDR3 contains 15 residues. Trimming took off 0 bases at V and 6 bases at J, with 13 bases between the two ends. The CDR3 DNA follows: TGTGCCAGCAGTGAAGCGCTTAGGGCAGGGGATACGCAGTATTTT. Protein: CASSEALRAGDTQYF. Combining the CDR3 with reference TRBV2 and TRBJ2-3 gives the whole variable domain EPEVTQTPSHQVTQMGQEVILRCVPISNHLYFYWYRQILGQKVEFLVSFYNNEISEKSEIFDDQFSVERPDGSNFTLKIRSTKLEDSAMYFCASSEALRAGDTQYFGPGTRLTVL.

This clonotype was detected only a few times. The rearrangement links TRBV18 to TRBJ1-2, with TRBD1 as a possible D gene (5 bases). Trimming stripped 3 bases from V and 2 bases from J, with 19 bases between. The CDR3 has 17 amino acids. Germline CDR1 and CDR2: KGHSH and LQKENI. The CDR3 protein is CASSPPGLFIENYGYTF. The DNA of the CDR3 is TGTGCCAGCTCACCGCCGGGGCTGTTCATAGAAAACTATGGCTACACCTTC.

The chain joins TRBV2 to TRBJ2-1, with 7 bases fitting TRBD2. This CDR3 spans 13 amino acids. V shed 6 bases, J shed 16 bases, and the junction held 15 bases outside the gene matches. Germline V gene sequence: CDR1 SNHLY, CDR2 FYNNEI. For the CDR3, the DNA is TGTGCCAGCAGGGAGAGACTAGCCCTCTTTTTTTTCTTC. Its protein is CASRERLALFFFF.

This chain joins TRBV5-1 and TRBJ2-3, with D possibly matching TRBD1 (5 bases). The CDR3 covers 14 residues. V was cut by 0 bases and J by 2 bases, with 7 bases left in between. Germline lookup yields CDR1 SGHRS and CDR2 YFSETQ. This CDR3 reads CASSLVQDTDTQYF. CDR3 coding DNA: TGCGCCAGCAGCTTGGTACAGGACACAGATACGCAGTATTTT.

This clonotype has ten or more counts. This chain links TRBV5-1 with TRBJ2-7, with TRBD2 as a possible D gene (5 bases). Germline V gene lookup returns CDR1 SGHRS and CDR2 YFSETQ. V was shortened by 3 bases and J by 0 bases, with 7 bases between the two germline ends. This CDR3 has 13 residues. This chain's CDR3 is CASSSGNSYEQYF. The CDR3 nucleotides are TGCGCCAGCAGCTCCGGGAACTCCTACGAGCAGTACTTC.

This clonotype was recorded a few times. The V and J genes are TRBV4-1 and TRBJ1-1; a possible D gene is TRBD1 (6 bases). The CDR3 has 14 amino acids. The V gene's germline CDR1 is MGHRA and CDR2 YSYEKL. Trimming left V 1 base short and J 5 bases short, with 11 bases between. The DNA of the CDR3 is TGCGCCAGCAGCCAAGGGGACACCCAAACTGAAGCTTTCTTT. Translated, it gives CASSQGDTQTEAFF.

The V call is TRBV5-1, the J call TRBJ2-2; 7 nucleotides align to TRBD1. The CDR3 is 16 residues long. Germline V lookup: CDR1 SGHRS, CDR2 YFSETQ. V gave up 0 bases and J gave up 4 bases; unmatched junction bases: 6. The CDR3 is CASSLGPGQFTGELFF. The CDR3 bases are TGCGCCAGCAGCTTGGGACCGGGACAGTTCACCGGGGAGCTGTTTTTT.

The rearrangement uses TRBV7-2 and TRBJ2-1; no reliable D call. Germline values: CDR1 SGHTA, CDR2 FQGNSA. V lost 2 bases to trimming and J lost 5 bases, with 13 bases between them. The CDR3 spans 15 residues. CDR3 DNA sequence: TGTGCCAGCAGCTTATCGCAAGCACCTAACAATGAGCAGTTCTTC. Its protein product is CASSLSQAPNNEQFF. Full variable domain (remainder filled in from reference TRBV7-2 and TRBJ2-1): GAGVSQSPSNKVTEKGKDVELRCDPISGHTALYWYRQSLGQGLEFLIYFQGNSAPDKSGLPSDRFSAERTGGSVSTLTIQRTQQEDSAVYLCASSLSQAPNNEQFFGPGTRLTVL.

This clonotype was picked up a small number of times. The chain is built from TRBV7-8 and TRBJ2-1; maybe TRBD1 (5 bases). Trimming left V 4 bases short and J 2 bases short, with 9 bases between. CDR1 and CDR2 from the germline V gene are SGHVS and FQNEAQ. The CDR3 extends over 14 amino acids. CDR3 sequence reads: CASSWGSPYNEQFF. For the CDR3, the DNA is TGTGCCAGCAGCTGGGGCTCTCCCTACAATGAGCAGTTCTTC.

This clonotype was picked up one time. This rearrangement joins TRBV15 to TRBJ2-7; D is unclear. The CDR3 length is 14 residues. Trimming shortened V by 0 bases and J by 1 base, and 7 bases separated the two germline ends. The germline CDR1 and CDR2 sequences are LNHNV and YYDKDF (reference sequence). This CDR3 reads CATSRDARSYEQYF. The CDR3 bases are TGTGCCACCAGCAGAGATGCCAGATCCTACGAGCAGTACTTC.

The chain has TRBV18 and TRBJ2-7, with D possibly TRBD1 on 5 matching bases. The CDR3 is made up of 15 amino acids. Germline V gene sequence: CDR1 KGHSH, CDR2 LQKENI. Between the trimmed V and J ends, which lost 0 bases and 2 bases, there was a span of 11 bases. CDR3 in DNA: TGTGCCAGCTCACCACCGAAAACAGGCGCCTACGAGCAGTACTTC. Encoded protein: CASSPPKTGAYEQYF. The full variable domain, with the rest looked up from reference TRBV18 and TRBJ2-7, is NAGVMQNPRHLVRRRGQEARLRCSPMKGHSHVYWYRQLPEEGLKFMVYLQKENIIDESGMPKERFSAEFPKEGPSILRIQQVVRGDSAAYFCASSPPKTGAYEQYFGPGTRLTVT.

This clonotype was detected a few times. The CDR3 sequence is CSARDFVIYHGYTF. The CDR3 DNA sequence: TGCAGTGCTAGAGATTTCGTGATCTACCATGGCTACACCTTC. The chain carries TRBV20-1 and TRBJ1-2; no clear D. CDR1 and CDR2 from the germline V gene are DFQATT and SNEGSKA (reference sequence). V lost 0 bases to trimming and J lost 6 bases, with 14 bases between them. The CDR3 contains 14 residues.

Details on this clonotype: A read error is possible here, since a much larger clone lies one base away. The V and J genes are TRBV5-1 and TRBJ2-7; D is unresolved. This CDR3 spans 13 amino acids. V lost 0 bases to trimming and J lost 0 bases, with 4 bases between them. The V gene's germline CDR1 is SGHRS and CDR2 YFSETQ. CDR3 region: CASSLEASYEQYF. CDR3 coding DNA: TGCGCCAGCAGCTTGGAAGCCTCCTACGAGCAGTACTTC.

CDR3 loop: CASSFGRRQPQHF. Written as DNA, the CDR3 is TGTGCCAGCAGTTTTGGCAGGCGACAGCCCCAGCATTTT. V and J are TRBV27 and TRBJ1-5; D is unresolved. V shed 3 bases and J shed 7 bases, with 10 bases lying between them. This CDR3 comprises 13 residues. Germline assignment: CDR1 MNHEY and CDR2 SMNVEV (reference sequence).

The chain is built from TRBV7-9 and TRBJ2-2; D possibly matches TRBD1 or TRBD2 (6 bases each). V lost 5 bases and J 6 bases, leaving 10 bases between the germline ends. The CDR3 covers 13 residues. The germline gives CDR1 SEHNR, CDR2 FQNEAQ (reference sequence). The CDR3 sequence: CASSRGPSGELFF. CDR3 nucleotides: TGTGCCAGCAGCCGGGGGCCCTCCGGGGAGCTGTTTTTT. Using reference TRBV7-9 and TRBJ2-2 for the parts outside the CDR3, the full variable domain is DTGVSQNPRHKITKRGQNVTFRCDPISEHNRLYWYRQTLGQGPEFLTYFQNEAQLEKSRLLSDRFSAERPKGSFSTLEIQRTEQGDSAMYLCASSRGPSGELFFGEGSRLTVL.

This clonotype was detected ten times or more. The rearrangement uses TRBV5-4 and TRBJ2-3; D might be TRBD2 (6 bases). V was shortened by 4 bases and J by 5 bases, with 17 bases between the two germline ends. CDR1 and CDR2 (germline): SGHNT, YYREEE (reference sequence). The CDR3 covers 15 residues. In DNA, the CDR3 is TGTGCCAGCAGCGCCCGACGTTCAGCGGGAGATACGCAGTATTTT. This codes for CASSARRSAGDTQYF. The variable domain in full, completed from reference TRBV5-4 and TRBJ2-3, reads ETGVTQSPTHLIKTRGQQVTLRCSSQSGHNTVSWYQQALGQGPQFIFQYYREEENGRGNFPPRFSGLQFPNYSSELNVNALELDDSALYLCASSARRSAGDTQYFGPGTRLTVL.

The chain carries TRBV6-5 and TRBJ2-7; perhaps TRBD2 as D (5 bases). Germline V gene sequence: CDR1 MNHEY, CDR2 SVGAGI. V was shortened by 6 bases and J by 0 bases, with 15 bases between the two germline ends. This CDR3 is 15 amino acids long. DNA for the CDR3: TGTGCCAGCAGATTAACAGCGGTAAGCTCCTACGAGCAGTACTTC. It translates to CASRLTAVSSYEQYF.

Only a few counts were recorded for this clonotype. The CDR3 nucleotides read TGTGCCTGGAGTCTGGGGGGACTTTCAGATACGCAGTATTTT. It specifies CAWSLGGLSDTQYF. V usage is TRBV30 and J usage is TRBJ2-3, with D perhaps TRBD2 (6 bases). V dropped 2 bases and J dropped 4 bases, with 13 bases sitting between them. Looked up from germline, CDR1 is GTSNPN and CDR2 is SVGIG (reference sequence). The CDR3 sequence is 14 residues long.

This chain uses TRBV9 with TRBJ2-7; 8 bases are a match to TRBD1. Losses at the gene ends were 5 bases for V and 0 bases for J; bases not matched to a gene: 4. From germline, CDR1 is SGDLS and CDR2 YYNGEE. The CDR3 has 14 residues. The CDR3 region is CASSKDRDSYEQYF. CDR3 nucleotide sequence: TGTGCCAGCAGTAAGGACAGGGACTCCTACGAGCAGTACTTC.

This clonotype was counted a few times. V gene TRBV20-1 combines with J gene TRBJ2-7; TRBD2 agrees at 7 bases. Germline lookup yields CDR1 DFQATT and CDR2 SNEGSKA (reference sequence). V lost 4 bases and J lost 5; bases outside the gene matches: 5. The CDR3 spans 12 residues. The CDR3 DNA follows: TGCAGTGCTACGAGCGGGACCGACGAGCAGTACTTC. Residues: CSATSGTDEQYF.

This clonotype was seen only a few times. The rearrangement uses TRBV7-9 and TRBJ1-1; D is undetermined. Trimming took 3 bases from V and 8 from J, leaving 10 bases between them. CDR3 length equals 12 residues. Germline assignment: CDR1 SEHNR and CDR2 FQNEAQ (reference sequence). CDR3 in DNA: TGTGCCAGCAGCTTCAGTAGTACCGAAGCTTTCTTT. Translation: CASSFSSTEAFF.